The present T cell receptor beta chain was sequenced within a study of T cells in Graves' hyperthyroidism and ophthalmopathy. Findings and caveats of the study: A model of 13 V-J features distinguished ophthalmopathy from stable hyperthyroidism. Appearing also in blood were most of the thyroid clonotypes expanded above 0.001.

Notes on this clonotype: The antigen is unknown.

Uncontrolled infection, other autoimmune disease, pregnancy or lactation barred patients from enrollment. Each diagnosis drew on symptoms, thyroxine, TRAb, thyroid ultrasound and orbital computed tomography findings. Germline loops: CDR1 SQVTM, CDR2 ANQGSEA. V lost 8 bases and J lost 3, with 11 bases in between. There are 12 residues in the CDR3. The CDR3 regions of TCR beta were amplified from RNA transcripts. Initially, a first-round RT-PCR of the TCR CDR3 employed the HTBI primer set. Each CDR3 protein gets one entry after TCRdb re-called the multiplex PCR reads with MiXCR. This table holds about 680,000 distinct CDR3 sequences, 35% found once.

This chain connects TRBV29-1 to TRBJ1-5, with D perhaps TRBD1 (6 bases). This TCR came from a woman aged 40 to 50 with Graves' hyperthyroidism. The sequenced sample was blood. The chain's CDR3 is CSPTGLNQPQHF. For the CDR3, the DNA is TGCAGCCCGACAGGACTCAATCAGCCCCAGCATTTT.